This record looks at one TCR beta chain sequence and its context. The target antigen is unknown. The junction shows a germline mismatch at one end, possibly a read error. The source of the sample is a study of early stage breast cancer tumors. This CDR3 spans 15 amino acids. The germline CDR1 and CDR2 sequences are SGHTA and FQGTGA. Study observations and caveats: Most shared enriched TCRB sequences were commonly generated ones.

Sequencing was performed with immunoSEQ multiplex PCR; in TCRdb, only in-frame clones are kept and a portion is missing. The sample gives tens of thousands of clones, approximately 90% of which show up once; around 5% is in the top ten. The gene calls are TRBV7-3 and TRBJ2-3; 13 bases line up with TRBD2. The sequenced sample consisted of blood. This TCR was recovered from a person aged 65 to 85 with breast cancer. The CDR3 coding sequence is TGTGCCAGCAGCCGGACTAGCGGGAGCAGAGATACGCAGTATTTT. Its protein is CASSRTSGSRDTQYF. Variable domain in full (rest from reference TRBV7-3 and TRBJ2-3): GAGVSQTPSNKVTEKGKYVELRCDPISGHTALYWYRQSLGQGPEFLIYFQGTGAADDSGLPNDRFFAVRPEGSVSTLKIQRTERGDSAVYLCASSRTSGSRDTQYFGPGTRLTVL.